This T cell receptor (beta chain) was captured in a study of T-cell reconstitution after alpha-beta-depleted transplantation in children. Researchers prepared the TCRbeta library using unique molecular identifiers, the study reports. TCRdb independently ran MiXCR on the PCR reads; one entry per CDR3 protein. The repertoire includes some 500,000 distinct CDR3 sequences, roughly 18% of them detected once, and around 3.3% sits in the top ten. In this sample, this clonotype turned up a few times. Sequenced here: PBMCs from the stem cell graft donor, sampled from the stem cell graft. The clonotype was recovered from a human donor who donated a stem cell graft to a child with acute lymphoblastic leukemia.

CDR3 region: CSVVSVKNTEAFF. The CDR3 bases are TGCAGCGTTGTCTCTGTAAAGAACACTGAAGCTTTCTTT. V is TRBV29-1 and J is TRBJ1-1; D is uncertain. Germline values: CDR1 SQVTM, CDR2 ANQGSEA. The CDR3 extends over 13 amino acids. V dropped 4 bases and J dropped 1 base, with 10 bases sitting between them. Drawing the rest from reference TRBV29-1 and TRBJ1-1, the complete variable domain is SAVISQKPSRDICQRGTSLTIQCQVDSQVTMMFWYRQQPGQSLTLIATANQGSEATYESGFVIDKFPISRPNLTFSTLTVSNMSPEDSSIYLCSVVSVKNTEAFFGQGTRLTVV.